Following are 22 T cell receptor beta chains from one sample sequenced in a study of blood T cell repertoires in COVID-19 (dated by TCRdb to the early 2020s). Library preparation was by the immunoSEQ multiplex PCR assay. TCRdb stores this immuneACCESS table with in-frame sequences only. Part of the clones is absent; in the studies checked, under half of the shortfall reflects unresolved V genes, and no reason is known for the rest. The sample yields roughly 14,000 clones; approximately 73% were counted once. 20% to 25% of the sample is in the top ten clones. The specimen sequenced was peripheral blood. These receptors all stem from a boy aged 2 to 10 with active or convalescent COVID-19.

By proportion, this clone is large. This rearrangement joins TRBV5-1 to TRBJ2-6; no clear D gene. The CDR3 covers 18 residues. In germline, CDR1 is SGHRS, CDR2 YFSETQ. Trimming removed 3 bases from V and 0 bases from J, with 16 bases in between. The CDR3 region is CASSSQVSAASGANVLTF. CDR3 DNA: TGCGCCAGCAGCTCCCAGGTTTCAGCTGCCTCTGGGGCCAACGTCCTGACTTTC.

The V and J genes are TRBV4-1 and TRBJ2-5; D is possibly TRBD2 (5 bases). The ends were cut back, 6 bases at V and 1 base at J, with 18 bases in the middle. This CDR3 spans 16 amino acids. Germline V lookup: CDR1 MGHRA, CDR2 YSYEKL. CDR3 sequence: CASRRVPFGSQETQYF. The CDR3 DNA reads as TGCGCCAGCAGGAGGGTCCCATTTGGGTCCCAAGAGACCCAGTACTTC.

The chain carries TRBV5-1 and TRBJ1-4; weak D call: TRBD1 (6 bases). Trimming stripped 4 bases from V and 8 bases from J, with 15 bases between. Germline V gene lookup returns CDR1 SGHRS and CDR2 YFSETQ. This CDR3 comprises 14 residues. In nucleotides, the CDR3 is TGCGCCAGCAGCGCGGGGGCAGGGTTCGAAAAACTGTTTTTT. Encoded protein: CASSAGAGFEKLFF.

V usage is TRBV19 and J usage is TRBJ2-3; D is undetermined. Trimming left V 5 bases short and J 2 bases short, with 14 bases between. Germline V lookup: CDR1 LNHDA, CDR2 SQIVND (reference sequence). This CDR3 region has 15 residues. As DNA, the CDR3 is TGTGCCAGTAGTTCCGCGGCCCGTTACACAGATACGCAGTATTTT. It specifies CASSSAARYTDTQYF.

This chain joins TRBV7-9 and TRBJ1-1; a weak D match, TRBD1 (6 bases). Trimming took 3 bases from V and 2 from J, leaving 10 bases between them. The CDR3 totals 14 residues. Germline CDR1 and CDR2: SEHNR and FQNEAQ (reference sequence). The CDR3 DNA reads TGTGCCAGCAGCTTTCAGGGGTCCAACACTGAAGCTTTCTTT. This translates into CASSFQGSNTEAFF.

The chain links TRBV19 to TRBJ2-2; the match to TRBD1 covers 9 bases. J gave up 5 bases and V 6 bases, and 7 bases lay outside the gene matches. The CDR3 is 15 residues long. From germline, CDR1 is LNHDA and CDR2 SQIVND (reference sequence). CDR3 DNA: TGTGCCAGTAGGTCGGGGACAGGGTCAACCGGGGAGCTGTTTTTT. Translation gives CASRSGTGSTGELFF. The whole variable domain, remainder taken from reference TRBV19 and TRBJ2-2, is DGGITQSPKYLFRKEGQNVTLSCEQNLNHDAMYWYRQDPGQGLRLIYYSQIVNDFQKGDIAEGYSVSREKKESFPLTVTSAQKNPTAFYLCASRSGTGSTGELFFGEGSRLTVL.

The genes are TRBV15 and TRBJ2-5, with 9 positions matching TRBD1. Germline V CDR1 and CDR2: LNHNV, YYDKDF (reference sequence). This CDR3 comprises 17 residues. The ends lost 2 bases at V and 5 bases at J; junction bases unmatched: 12. The chain's CDR3 is CATSRSTGGWARETQYF. DNA of the CDR3: TGTGCCACCAGCAGATCTACAGGGGGCTGGGCGCGGGAGACCCAGTACTTC.

In its sample, this clone was seen a few times. V and J are TRBV5-1 and TRBJ2-3; TRBD1 is a possible D gene (5 bases). The CDR3 has 18 amino acids. The V gene's germline CDR1 is SGHRS and CDR2 YFSETQ. Between the trimmed V and J ends, which lost 1 base and 0 bases, there was a span of 18 bases. DNA of the CDR3: TGCGCCAGCAGCTTGCAGGGAACAGTCTTCTCTAGCACAGATACGCAGTATTTT. Its translation is CASSLQGTVFSSTDTQYF.

There are a few counts of this clone. The V call is TRBV12-3 or TRBV12-4, the J call TRBJ1-2; D is perhaps TRBD1 (6 bases). The CDR3 is made up of 13 amino acids. Trimming took off 3 bases at V and 4 bases at J, with 9 bases between the two ends. The CDR3 region has the DNA TGTGCCAGCAGTTTGGACAGTATCTATGGCTACACCTTC. Its protein is CASSLDSIYGYTF.

This clone was detected a few times. This chain connects TRBV7-9 to TRBJ2-3, with 7 positions matching TRBD1. With V trimmed by 6 bases and J by 7 bases, 10 bases remained unmatched. Germline lookup yields CDR1 SEHNR and CDR2 FQNEAQ (reference sequence). The CDR3 consists of 14 residues. The CDR3 is CASRIEGAGYTQYF. In DNA, the CDR3 is TGTGCCAGCAGAATCGAGGGGGCCGGCTATACGCAGTATTTT.

As for this clone: Germline and junction disagree at one end, which may indicate a read error. V gene TRBV6-5 combines with J gene TRBJ1-1; 8 bases agree with TRBD1. The length of the CDR3 is 12 residues. Germline CDR1 is MNHEY and CDR2 is SVGAGI. The CDR3 is CASSQGVTGGYF. The CDR3 bases are TGTGCCAGCAGCCAAGGGGTTACAGGGGGGTACTTT.

This rearrangement joins TRBV29-1 to TRBJ2-3; 8 bases align to TRBD2. V was pared by 4 bases and J by 2 bases, with 5 bases of the junction left unmatched. CDR1 is SQVTM, CDR2 ANQGSEA, per germline. The CDR3 is 14 residues long. CDR3 in DNA: TGCAGCGTTGTTCAGCGGGAGAACACAGATACGCAGTATTTT. Protein product: CSVVQRENTDTQYF.

The CDR3 protein is CACGRPQAGRAYEQYF. The CDR3 nucleotides read TGTGCCTGTGGAAGACCTCAAGCGGGCAGGGCCTACGAGCAGTACTTC. This chain joins TRBV30 and TRBJ2-7; weak D call: TRBD2 (6 bases). V was trimmed by 6 bases and J by 2 bases, leaving 23 bases between them. The germline CDR1 and CDR2 sequences are GTSNPN and SVGIG (reference sequence). The CDR3 is made up of 16 amino acids.

This clone appeared once. V and J are TRBV7-3 and TRBJ2-1, with 7 bases matching TRBD1. This CDR3 has 16 amino acids. After removal of 2 bases from V and 5 bases from J, the junction contained 9 bases not matched to a gene. In germline, CDR1 is SGHTA, CDR2 FQGTGA. CDR3 in DNA: TGTGCCAGCAGCTTAGAAGGGGGCCGCCCAAACAATGAGCAGTTCTTC. It translates to CASSLEGGRPNNEQFF.

The chain employs TRBV5-4 and TRBJ2-3; TRBD2 matches at 9 bases. J gave up 5 bases and V 4 bases, and 11 bases lay outside the gene matches. The CDR3 consists of 16 residues. CDR1 SGHNT and CDR2 YYREEE come from the germline V gene (reference sequence). The DNA of the CDR3 is TGTGCCAGCAGCCTGGCTGGCGGGGGGGCGAGAGATACGCAGTATTTT. This encodes CASSLAGGGARDTQYF.

The chain uses TRBV24-1 and TRBJ1-5; tentative D call: TRBD1 (6 bases). Trimming cost V 4 bases and J 5 bases, with 8 bases left between them. CDR1 is KGHDR and CDR2 is SFDVKD in the germline V gene. The CDR3 is 13 amino acids. Here the CDR3 DNA reads TGTGCCACCAGTGAGCGGACAGATCAGCCCCAGCATTTT. It is translated as CATSERTDQPQHF.

V and J are TRBV28 and TRBJ1-1; no clear D gene. Per germline, CDR1 MDHEN and CDR2 SYDVKM. The CDR3 is 14 residues long. The ends were cut back, 5 bases at V and 4 bases at J, with 14 bases in the middle. The CDR3 DNA reads TGTGCCAGCAGTGCCCCCTCGAGGGCCACTGAAGCTTTCTTT. As protein: CASSAPSRATEAFF.

This chain connects TRBV14 to TRBJ1-6; D call uncertain. Deletions cut 4 bases from V and 7 bases from J, with 14 bases between. The length of the CDR3 is 15 residues. The germline V gene encodes CDR1 SGHDN and CDR2 FVKESK. This CDR3 reads CASSPGLTGNSPLHF. CDR3 bases: TGTGCCAGCAGCCCAGGATTAACGGGGAATTCACCCCTCCACTTT.

This chain uses TRBV10-3 with TRBJ1-2; 7 nucleotides align to TRBD1. The V gene's germline CDR1 is ENHRY and CDR2 SYGVKD. The CDR3 runs to 13 residues. After removal of 7 bases from V and 4 bases from J, the junction contained 6 bases not matched to a gene. The CDR3 sequence is CAITGDSLYGYTF. CDR3 nucleotides: TGTGCCATCACCGGGGACAGCCTCTATGGCTACACCTTC.

V is TRBV18 and J is TRBJ2-5; 7 bases align to TRBD1. After removal of 2 bases from V and 0 bases from J, the junction contained 3 bases not matched to a gene. The CDR3 has 15 residues. Germline CDR1 and CDR2: KGHSH and LQKENI. In DNA, the CDR3 is TGTGCCAGCTCACCAAACAGGGGATACCAAGAGACCCAGTACTTC. It yields the protein CASSPNRGYQETQYF.

V and J are TRBV27 and TRBJ2-7; perhaps TRBD2 as D (6 bases). The V end lost 5 bases, the J end lost 3 bases, and 14 bases lay between the germline ends. Germline V gives CDR1 MNHEY, CDR2 SMNVEV (reference sequence). CDR3 length: 14 amino acids. CDR3 sequence: CASSKEGLDYEQYF. Here the CDR3 DNA reads TGTGCCAGCAGTAAGGAGGGGTTGGACTACGAGCAGTACTTC.

The gene calls are TRBV14 and TRBJ2-5; 7 nucleotides align to TRBD1. The CDR3 loop spans 16 amino acids. J lost 4 bases, V lost 3 bases, and 11 bases had no gene match. Per the germline V gene, CDR1 is SGHDN and CDR2 is FVKESK. The CDR3 region has the DNA TGTGCCAGCAGCCACGGTGGAGCAGGGGACAGAGAGACCCAGTACTTC. It translates to CASSHGGAGDRETQYF.